This T cell receptor beta chain was retrieved from a study of CD4 T cells in relation to SARS-CoV-2 and coronaviruses. The wider study: After nine to eleven days of antigen culture, PBMC TCR beta CDR3s were sequenced.

CD4+ T cells from unexposed donors were obtained before the COVID-19 pandemic (2011-2018). Isolation of CD4+ T cells took place after roughly nine days in culture. As cell numbers allowed, unexposed-donor CD4+ T cells faced SARS-CoV-2 S/N and four cold-coronavirus spikes. The protocol was immunoSEQ multiplex PCR, while the TCRdb copy is restricted to in-frame clones and leaves out a portion. The table lists just over 25,000 clones, around 76% of them singletons. With respect to this clone: Its antigen is unknown.

CDR3 length equals 16 residues. Germline loops: CDR1 KGHDR, CDR2 SFDVKD. The V gene end was trimmed by 4 bases and the J gene end by 4 bases; junction bases not matched to a gene: 10. The source material was CD4+ T cells from PBMCs, cultured in vitro. The clonotype comes from a human donor in good health. V is TRBV24-1 and J is TRBJ2-3, with TRBD1 matching over 7 bases. CDR3 protein: CATSDRTGEYADTQYF. In DNA form, the CDR3 reads TGTGCCACCAGTGACCGCACAGGGGAGTACGCAGATACGCAGTATTTT.